The 20 T cell receptor beta chains below come from one sample, sequenced in a study of T cell responses to AZD1222 COVID-19 vaccine. Generated by immunoSEQ multiplex PCR, the TCRdb table keeps only in-frame clones and is missing some. This sample carries about 170,000 clones, around 90% of them seen once, and the ten largest clones take approximately 2.5%. The sample here was peripheral blood, taken on day 0 of AZD1222 vaccination. These TCRs come from an adult in good health.

There are a few counts of this clone. This rearrangement joins TRBV20-1 to TRBJ2-7; TRBD1 might be the D (5 bases). The CDR3 has 13 residues. Trimming removed 5 bases at V and 2 bases at J, with 13 bases between. Germline V gives CDR1 DFQATT, CDR2 SNEGSKA (reference sequence). CDR3 DNA sequence: TGCAGTGCTTGTGGGGCCGAACCCTACGAGCAGTACTTC. This encodes CSACGAEPYEQYF.

V and J are TRBV3-1 (or the pseudogene TRBV3-2) and TRBJ2-5; 7 bases are shared with TRBD2. The CDR3 length is 15 residues. The germline CDR1 and CDR2 sequences are LGHDT and YNNKEL (reference sequence). J was trimmed by 4 bases and V by 8 bases; bases with no gene match: 13. The CDR3 here is CASFSGGPGGETQYF. CDR3 coding DNA: TGTGCCAGCTTCTCGGGAGGCCCGGGGGGAGAGACCCAGTACTTC.

V gene TRBV11-2 combines with J gene TRBJ2-7; D ambiguous. With 4 bases removed from V and 2 bases from J, the gap between germline ends came to 15 bases. Per the germline V gene, CDR1 is SGHAT and CDR2 is FQNNGV. This CDR3 spans 15 amino acids. The CDR3 DNA sequence: TGTGCCAGCAGCTACCTGGACGGAGAGACCTACGAGCAGTACTTC. Protein: CASSYLDGETYEQYF.

This sequence joins TRBV28 and TRBJ1-6; a weak D match, TRBD1 (5 bases). CDR1 is MDHEN and CDR2 is SYDVKM in the germline V gene. The CDR3 length is 13 residues. V dropped 6 bases and J dropped 7 bases, with 10 bases sitting between them. The CDR3 nucleotides are TGTGCCAGCAGCCGGGACCAAAATTCACCCCTCCACTTT. It codes for CASSRDQNSPLHF.

This chain uses TRBV3-1 (or the pseudogene TRBV3-2) with TRBJ2-1, with D unresolved. Germline CDR1 and CDR2: LGHDT and YNNKEL (reference sequence). V dropped 2 bases and J dropped 6 bases, with 11 bases sitting between them. The CDR3 has 14 amino acids. This CDR3 reads CASSQPPTVNEQFF. Here the CDR3 DNA reads TGTGCCAGCAGCCAACCACCGACGGTCAATGAGCAGTTCTTC.

V and J are TRBV5-1 and TRBJ2-7; 8 nucleotides line up with TRBD2. Per the germline V gene, CDR1 is SGHRS and CDR2 is YFSETQ. CDR3 size: 15 residues. After removal of 4 bases from V and 0 bases from J, the junction contained 6 bases not matched to a gene. The CDR3, as DNA: TGCGCCAGCAGCAGAACGGGGGGGAACTCCTACGAGCAGTACTTC. Its translation is CASSRTGGNSYEQYF.

This chain uses TRBV5-1 with TRBJ2-5; 7 bases map to TRBD2. Unmatched junction bases numbered 7, after V lost 3 bases and J lost 5 bases. Germline CDR1 and CDR2: SGHRS and YFSETQ. The CDR3 has 14 residues. CDR3 amino acids: CASSSLGGSETQYF. CDR3 DNA: TGCGCCAGCAGCTCCCTGGGGGGGTCGGAGACCCAGTACTTC.

This chain joins TRBV12-3 or TRBV12-4 and TRBJ2-5; D gene ambiguous. V gave up 2 bases and J gave up 5 bases, with 3 bases separating them. This CDR3 contains 11 residues. The CDR3 DNA follows: TGTGCCAGCAGTTTACTCGAGACCCAGTACTTC. Its protein is CASSLLETQYF.

The J gene is TRBJ2-5, the V gene TRBV11-3; 11 bases align to TRBD2. The CDR3 length is 15 residues. With 3 bases clipped from V and 5 bases from J, the junction kept 5 bases outside the gene matches. CDR1 is SGHNT, CDR2 YENEEA, per germline. The CDR3 DNA reads TGTGCCAGCAGCTTCACGACTAGCGGGATGGAGACCCAGTACTTC. The encoded protein is CASSFTTSGMETQYF.

The V and J genes are TRBV27 and TRBJ1-2; no clear D gene. From germline, CDR1 is MNHEY and CDR2 SMNVEV (reference sequence). Trimming took off 2 bases at V and 6 bases at J, with 10 bases between the two ends. The CDR3 is 13 amino acids. CDR3 coding DNA: TGTGCCAGCAGTTTAATAGGCAGAGATGGCTACACCTTC. It yields the protein CASSLIGRDGYTF.

This rearrangement joins TRBV3-1 (or the pseudogene TRBV3-2) to TRBJ2-4; no clear D gene. The germline CDR1 and CDR2 sequences are LGHDT and YNNKEL (reference sequence). V was trimmed by 8 bases and J by 0 bases, leaving 14 bases between them. The CDR3 runs to 15 residues. The CDR3 region has the DNA TGTGCCAGCGAACAAACGGCGTTAGCCAAAAACATTCAGTACTTC. It encodes CASEQTALAKNIQYF.

This rearrangement joins TRBV2 to TRBJ2-1; D gene uncertain. There are 16 residues in the CDR3. The germline V and J ends were trimmed by 3 bases and 0 bases, with 12 bases remaining between them. In germline, CDR1 is SNHLY, CDR2 FYNNEI. This chain's CDR3 is CASSDLGDSSYNEQFF. The CDR3 region has the DNA TGTGCCAGCAGTGATCTCGGTGATAGCTCCTACAATGAGCAGTTCTTC.

This clone was recorded once. V is TRBV10-2 and J is TRBJ2-7, with 9 bases fitting TRBD2. Germline V lookup: CDR1 WSHSY, CDR2 SAAADI. V lost 1 base and J lost 2; bases outside the gene matches: 3. This CDR3 is 15 amino acids long. CDR3 sequence reads: CASSEWVAGAYEQYF. The DNA of the CDR3 is TGCGCCAGCAGTGAGTGGGTAGCGGGAGCCTACGAGCAGTACTTC.

This clone was found a few times. The chain's CDR3 is CASSEGQLGNTIYF. The CDR3 nucleotides read TGTGCCAGCAGCGAGGGACAGCTTGGAAACACCATATATTTT. The chain recombines TRBV5-4 with TRBJ1-3; the match to TRBD1 covers 7 bases. In germline, CDR1 is SGHNT, CDR2 YYREEE (reference sequence). CDR3 length: 14 residues. V shed 4 bases, J shed 3 bases, and the junction held 4 bases outside the gene matches.

In this sample, this clone turned up once. V gene TRBV9 combines with J gene TRBJ2-1; D is unresolved. V lost 0 bases and J lost 8, with 15 bases in between. Germline CDR1 is SGDLS and CDR2 is YYNGEE. CDR3 length equals 15 residues. This CDR3 is CASSVGPLVFYEQFF. DNA of the CDR3: TGTGCCAGCAGCGTAGGACCTCTAGTTTTCTATGAGCAGTTCTTC.

The chain has TRBV28 and TRBJ2-7; no clear D. The CDR3 totals 15 residues. Germline CDR1 is MDHEN and CDR2 is SYDVKM. V lost 7 bases to trimming and J lost 0 bases, with 16 bases between them. Here the CDR3 reads CASTAPGRSSYEQYF. In DNA, the CDR3 is TGTGCCAGCACCGCCCCCGGACGGAGCTCCTACGAGCAGTACTTC.

The chain recombines TRBV15 with TRBJ1-5; 7 bases are a match to TRBD1. Germline CDR1 LNHNV, CDR2 YYDKDF (reference sequence). V lost 3 bases and J lost 3; bases outside the gene matches: 5. The CDR3 length is 15 residues. The chain's CDR3 is CATSSSGTVNQPQHF. Written as DNA, the CDR3 is TGTGCCACCAGCAGCTCCGGGACAGTCAATCAGCCCCAGCATTTT.

The chain has TRBV6-6 and TRBJ1-5; D possibly corresponds to TRBD1 (6 bases). This CDR3 comprises 13 residues. CDR1 is MNHNY, CDR2 SVGAGI, per germline (reference sequence). V shed 2 bases and J shed 11 bases, with 13 bases lying between them. The CDR3 nucleotides read TGTGCCAGCAGTTACGCAGGGGATTTGACCCAGCATTTT. Translation: CASSYAGDLTQHF.

The chain recombines TRBV18 with TRBJ2-7, with a weak D call TRBD2 (6 bases). The ends were cut back, 4 bases at V and 5 bases at J, with 12 bases in the middle. Germline values: CDR1 KGHSH, CDR2 LQKENI. The CDR3 has 13 residues. The CDR3 here is CASSRGVIDEQYF. The CDR3 DNA follows: TGTGCCAGCTCACGGGGGGTTATCGACGAGCAGTACTTC.

The genes are TRBV29-1 and TRBJ1-1; D is uncertain. Trimming stripped 7 bases from V and 5 bases from J, with 8 bases between. Germline V gene lookup returns CDR1 SQVTM and CDR2 ANQGSEA. This CDR3 is 10 amino acids long. CDR3 residues: CSGGSTEAFF. As DNA, the CDR3 is TGCAGCGGTGGGAGTACTGAAGCTTTCTTT.